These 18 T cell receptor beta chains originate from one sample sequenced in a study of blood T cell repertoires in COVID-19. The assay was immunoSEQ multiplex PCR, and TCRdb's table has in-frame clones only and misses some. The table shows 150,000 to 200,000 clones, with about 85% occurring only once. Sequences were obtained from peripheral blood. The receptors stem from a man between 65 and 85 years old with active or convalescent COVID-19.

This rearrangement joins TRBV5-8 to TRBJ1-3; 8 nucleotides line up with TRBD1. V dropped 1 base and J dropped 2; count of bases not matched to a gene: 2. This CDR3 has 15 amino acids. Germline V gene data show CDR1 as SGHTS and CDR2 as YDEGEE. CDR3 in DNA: TGTGCCAGCAGCTTGCAGGGGGCAACTGGAAACACCATATATTTT. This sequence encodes CASSLQGATGNTIYF.

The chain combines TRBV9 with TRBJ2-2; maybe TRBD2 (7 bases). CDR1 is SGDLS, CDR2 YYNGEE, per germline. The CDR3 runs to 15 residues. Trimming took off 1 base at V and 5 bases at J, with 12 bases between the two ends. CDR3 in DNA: TGTGCCAGCAGCGTACGGGGAGGGGGGACCGGGGAGCTGTTTTTT. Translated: CASSVRGGGTGELFF.

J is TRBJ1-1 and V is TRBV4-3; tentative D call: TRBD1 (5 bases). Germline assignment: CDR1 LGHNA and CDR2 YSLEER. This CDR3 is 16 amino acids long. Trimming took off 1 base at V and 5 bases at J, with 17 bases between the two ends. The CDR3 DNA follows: TGCGCCAGCAGCCAAGTCGTCGGCACCGGGGGGACTGAAGCTTTCTTT. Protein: CASSQVVGTGGTEAFF.

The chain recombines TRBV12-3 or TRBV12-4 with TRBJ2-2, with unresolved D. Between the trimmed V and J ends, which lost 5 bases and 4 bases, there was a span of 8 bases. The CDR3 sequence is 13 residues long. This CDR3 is CASSPLFTGELFF. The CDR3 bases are TGTGCCAGCAGTCCCCTTTTCACCGGGGAGCTGTTTTTT.

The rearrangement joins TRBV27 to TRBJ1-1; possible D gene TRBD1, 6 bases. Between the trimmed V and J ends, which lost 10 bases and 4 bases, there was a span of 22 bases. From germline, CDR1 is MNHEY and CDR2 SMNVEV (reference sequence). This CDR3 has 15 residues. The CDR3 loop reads CATSPPGQGFTEAFF. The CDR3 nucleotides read TGTGCCACCTCCCCCCCGGGGCAGGGGTTCACTGAAGCTTTCTTT.

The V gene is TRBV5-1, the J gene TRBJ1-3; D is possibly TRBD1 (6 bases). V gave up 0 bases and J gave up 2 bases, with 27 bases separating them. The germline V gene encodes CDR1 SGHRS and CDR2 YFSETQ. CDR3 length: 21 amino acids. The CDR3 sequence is CASSLVRRDPRTEPAGNTIYF. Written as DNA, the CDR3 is TGCGCCAGCAGCTTGGTTAGGCGAGACCCCAGGACAGAACCTGCTGGAAACACCATATATTTT.

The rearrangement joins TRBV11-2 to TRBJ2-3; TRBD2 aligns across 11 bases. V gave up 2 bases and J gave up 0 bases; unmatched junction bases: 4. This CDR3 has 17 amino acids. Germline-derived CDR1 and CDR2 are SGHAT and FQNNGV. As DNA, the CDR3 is TGTGCCAGCAGCTTAAGGCCTAGCGGGGGGAGCACAGATACGCAGTATTTT. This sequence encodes CASSLRPSGGSTDTQYF.

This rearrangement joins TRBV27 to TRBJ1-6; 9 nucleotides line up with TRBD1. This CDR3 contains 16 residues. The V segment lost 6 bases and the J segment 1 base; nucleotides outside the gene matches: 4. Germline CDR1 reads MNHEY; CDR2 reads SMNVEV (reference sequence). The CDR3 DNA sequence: TGTGCCAGCAGAACAGGGGGCGCGTCCTATAATTCACCCCTCCACTTT. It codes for CASRTGGASYNSPLHF.

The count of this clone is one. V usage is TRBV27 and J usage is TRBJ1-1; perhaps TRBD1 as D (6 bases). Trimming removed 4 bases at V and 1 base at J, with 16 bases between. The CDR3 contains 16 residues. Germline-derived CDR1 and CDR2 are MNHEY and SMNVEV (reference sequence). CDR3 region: CASSWEGGHRNTEAFF. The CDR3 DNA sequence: TGTGCCAGCAGTTGGGAGGGGGGACACAGGAACACTGAAGCTTTCTTT.

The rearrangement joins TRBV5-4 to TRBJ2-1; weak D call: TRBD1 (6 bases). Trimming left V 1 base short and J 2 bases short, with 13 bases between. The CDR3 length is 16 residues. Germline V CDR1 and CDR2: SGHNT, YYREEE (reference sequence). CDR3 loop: CASSLSGQRTYNEQFF. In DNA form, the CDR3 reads TGTGCCAGCAGCTTGAGTGGACAGCGAACCTACAATGAGCAGTTCTTC.

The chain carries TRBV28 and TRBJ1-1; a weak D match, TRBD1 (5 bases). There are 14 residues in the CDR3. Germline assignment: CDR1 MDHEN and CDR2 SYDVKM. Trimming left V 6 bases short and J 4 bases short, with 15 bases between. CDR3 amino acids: CASSRDWRGTEAFF. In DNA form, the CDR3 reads TGTGCCAGCAGCCGGGACTGGCGGGGCACTGAAGCTTTCTTT.

The CDR3 region has the DNA TGTGCCAGCAGCTTAGGGCGAGGACAGGGGGTTTTTATTAATGAGCAGTTCTTC. This translates into CASSLGRGQGVFINEQFF. V gene TRBV11-3 combines with J gene TRBJ2-1; 10 bases align to TRBD1. After removal of 1 base from V and 7 bases from J, the junction contained 13 bases not matched to a gene. CDR3 length equals 18 residues. Germline V CDR1 and CDR2: SGHNT, YENEEA.

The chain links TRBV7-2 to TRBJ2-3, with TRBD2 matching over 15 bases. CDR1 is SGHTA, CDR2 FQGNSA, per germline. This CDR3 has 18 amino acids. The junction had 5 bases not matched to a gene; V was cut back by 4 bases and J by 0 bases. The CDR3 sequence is CASSYGTSGRTSTDTQYF. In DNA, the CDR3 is TGTGCCAGCAGCTACGGGACTAGCGGGAGGACTAGCACAGATACGCAGTATTTT.

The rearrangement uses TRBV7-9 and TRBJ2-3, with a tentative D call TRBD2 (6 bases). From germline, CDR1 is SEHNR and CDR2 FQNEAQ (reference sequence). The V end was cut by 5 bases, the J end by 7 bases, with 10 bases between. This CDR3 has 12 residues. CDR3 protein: CASSPRGNTQYF. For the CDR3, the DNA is TGTGCCAGCAGCCCTCGGGGGAATACGCAGTATTTT.

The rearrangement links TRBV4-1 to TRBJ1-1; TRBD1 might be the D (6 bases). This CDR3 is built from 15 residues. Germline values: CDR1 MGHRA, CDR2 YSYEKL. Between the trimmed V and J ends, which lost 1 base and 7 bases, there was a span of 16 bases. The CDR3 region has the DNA TGCGCCAGCAGCCAAGCCCCCCCCGGACAGAATGAAGCTTTCTTT. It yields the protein CASSQAPPGQNEAFF.

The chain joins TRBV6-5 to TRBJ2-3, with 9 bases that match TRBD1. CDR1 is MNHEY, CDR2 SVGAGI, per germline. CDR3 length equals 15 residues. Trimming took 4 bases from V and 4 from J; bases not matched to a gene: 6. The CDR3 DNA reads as TGTGCCAGCAGTTCCGGGACAGGGATCCCAGATACGCAGTATTTT. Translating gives CASSSGTGIPDTQYF.

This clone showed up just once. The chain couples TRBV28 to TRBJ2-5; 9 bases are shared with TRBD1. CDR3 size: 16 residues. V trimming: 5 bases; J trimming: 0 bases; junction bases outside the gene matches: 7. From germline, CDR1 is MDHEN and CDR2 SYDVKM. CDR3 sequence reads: CASSLGDRENQETQYF. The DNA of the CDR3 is TGTGCCAGCAGTCTTGGGGACAGGGAAAACCAAGAGACCCAGTACTTC.

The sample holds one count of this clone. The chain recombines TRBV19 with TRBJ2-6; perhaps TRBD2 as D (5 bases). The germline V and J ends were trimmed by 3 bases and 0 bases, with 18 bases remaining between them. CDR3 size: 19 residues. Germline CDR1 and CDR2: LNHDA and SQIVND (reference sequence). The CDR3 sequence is CASSIIERGLGSGANVLTF. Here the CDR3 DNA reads TGTGCCAGTAGTATTATAGAGCGAGGGTTGGGCTCTGGGGCCAACGTCCTGACTTTC.